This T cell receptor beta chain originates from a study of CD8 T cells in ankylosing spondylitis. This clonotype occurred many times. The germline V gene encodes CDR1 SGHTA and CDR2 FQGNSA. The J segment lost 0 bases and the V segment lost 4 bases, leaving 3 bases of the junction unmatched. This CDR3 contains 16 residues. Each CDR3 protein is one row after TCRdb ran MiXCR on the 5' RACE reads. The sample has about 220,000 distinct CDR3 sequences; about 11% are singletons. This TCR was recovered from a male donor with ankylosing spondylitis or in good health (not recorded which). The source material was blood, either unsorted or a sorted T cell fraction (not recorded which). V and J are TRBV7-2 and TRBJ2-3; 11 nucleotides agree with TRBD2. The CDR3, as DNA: TGTGCCAGCAGCTCCCTAGCGGGGGGTAGCACAGATACGCAGTATTTT. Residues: CASSSLAGGSTDTQYF. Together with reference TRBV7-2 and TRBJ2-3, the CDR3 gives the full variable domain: GAGVSQSPSNKVTEKGKDVELRCDPISGHTALYWYRQSLGQGLEFLIYFQGNSAPDKSGLPSDRFSAERTGGSVSTLTIQRTQQEDSAVYLCASSSLAGGSTDTQYFGPGTRLTVL.